This T cell receptor beta chain was profiled in a study of regulatory T cells in long-lasting Graves disease. The authors built TCR beta libraries using iRepertoire HTBI primers and Arm-PCR of CDR3 regions. Via MiXCR, TCRdb re-called the multiplex PCR reads, giving one row per CDR3 protein. The table shows hundreds of thousands of distinct CDR3 sequences, with 25% to 35% occurring only once. In its sample, this clonotype was seen a few times. Regarding time point: persistent/refractory GD, antithyroid drugs over 5 years with positive TRAb. RNA extracted from PBMCs served as the sequencing template. The receptor was derived from a female donor with Graves disease. Here the sequenced sample was peripheral blood mononuclear cells (PBMCs), taken when the disease was refractory, from a patient treated with antithyroid drugs.

CDR3 amino acids: CASSLELAGQYEQYF. In nucleotides, the CDR3 is TGCGCCAGCAGCTTGGAACTAGCGGGGCAATACGAGCAGTACTTC. The V and J genes are TRBV5-1 and TRBJ2-7; 10 bases line up with TRBD2. The CDR3 contains 15 residues. V lost 0 bases to trimming and J lost 4 bases; unmatched junction nucleotides: 4. The germline CDR1 and CDR2 sequences are SGHRS and YFSETQ.